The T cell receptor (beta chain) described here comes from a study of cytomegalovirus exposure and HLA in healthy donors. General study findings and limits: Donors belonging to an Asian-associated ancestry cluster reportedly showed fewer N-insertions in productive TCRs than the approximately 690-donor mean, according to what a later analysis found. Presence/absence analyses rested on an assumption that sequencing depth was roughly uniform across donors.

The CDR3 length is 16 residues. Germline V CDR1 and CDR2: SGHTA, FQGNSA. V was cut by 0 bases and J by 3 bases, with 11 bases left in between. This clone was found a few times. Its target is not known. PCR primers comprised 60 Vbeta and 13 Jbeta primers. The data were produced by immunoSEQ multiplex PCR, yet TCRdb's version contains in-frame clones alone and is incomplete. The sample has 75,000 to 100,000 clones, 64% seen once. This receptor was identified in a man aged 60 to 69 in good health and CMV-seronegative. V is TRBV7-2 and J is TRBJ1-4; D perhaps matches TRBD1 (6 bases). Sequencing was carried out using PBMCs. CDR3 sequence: CASSLAIRTANEKLFF. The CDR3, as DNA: TGTGCCAGCAGCTTAGCGATACGGACAGCTAATGAAAAACTGTTTTTT.